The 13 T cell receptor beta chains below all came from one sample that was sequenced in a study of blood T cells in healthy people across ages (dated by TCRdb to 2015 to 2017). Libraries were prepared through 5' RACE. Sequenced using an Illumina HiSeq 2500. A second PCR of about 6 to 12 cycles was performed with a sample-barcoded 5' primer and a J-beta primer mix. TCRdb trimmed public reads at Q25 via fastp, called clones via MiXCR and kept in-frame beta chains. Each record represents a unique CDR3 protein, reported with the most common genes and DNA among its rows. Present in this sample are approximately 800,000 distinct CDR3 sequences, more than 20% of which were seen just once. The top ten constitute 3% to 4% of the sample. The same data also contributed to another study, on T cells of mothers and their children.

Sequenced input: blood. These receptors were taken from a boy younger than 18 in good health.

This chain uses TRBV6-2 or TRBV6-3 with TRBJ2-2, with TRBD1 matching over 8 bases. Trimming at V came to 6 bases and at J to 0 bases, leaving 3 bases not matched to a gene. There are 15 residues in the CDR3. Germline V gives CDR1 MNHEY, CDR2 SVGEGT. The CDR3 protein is CASRRTGTNTGELFF. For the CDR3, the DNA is TGTGCCAGCAGGCGGACAGGGACGAACACCGGGGAGCTGTTTTTT.

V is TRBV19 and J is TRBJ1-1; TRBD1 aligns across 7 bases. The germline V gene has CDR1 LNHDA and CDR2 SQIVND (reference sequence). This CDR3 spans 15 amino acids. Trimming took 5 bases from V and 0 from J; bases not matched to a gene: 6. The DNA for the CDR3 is TGTGCCAGTAGTGAAAACAGGGGTATGAACACTGAAGCTTTCTTT. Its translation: CASSENRGMNTEAFF.

CDR3 sequence (DNA): TGTGCCAGCACCTTGGACAGATACTACAATGAGCAGTTCTTC. The encoded protein is CASTLDRYYNEQFF. The chain recombines TRBV11-2 with TRBJ2-1; possible D gene TRBD1, 6 bases. Looked up from germline, CDR1 is SGHAT and CDR2 is FQNNGV. CDR3 length: 14 amino acids. The V end lost 7 bases, the J end lost 3 bases, and 13 bases lay between the germline ends.

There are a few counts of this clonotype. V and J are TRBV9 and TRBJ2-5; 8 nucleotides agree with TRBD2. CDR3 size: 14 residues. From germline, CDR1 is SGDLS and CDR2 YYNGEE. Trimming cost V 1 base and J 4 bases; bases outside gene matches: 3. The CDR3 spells CASSVTGGPETQYF. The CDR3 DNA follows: TGTGCCAGCAGCGTAACGGGGGGGCCAGAGACCCAGTACTTC.

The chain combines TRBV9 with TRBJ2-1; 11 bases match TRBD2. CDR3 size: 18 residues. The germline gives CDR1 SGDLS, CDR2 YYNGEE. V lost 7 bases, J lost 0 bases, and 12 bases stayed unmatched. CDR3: CASGLWGLAGGSYNEQFF. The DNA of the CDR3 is TGTGCCAGCGGACTTTGGGGGCTAGCGGGGGGCTCCTACAATGAGCAGTTCTTC. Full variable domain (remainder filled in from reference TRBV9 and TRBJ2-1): DSGVTQTPKHLITATGQRVTLRCSPRSGDLSVYWYQQSLDQGLQFLIQYYNGEERAKGNILERFSAQQFPDLHSELNLSSLELGDSALYFCASGLWGLAGGSYNEQFFGPGTRLTVL.

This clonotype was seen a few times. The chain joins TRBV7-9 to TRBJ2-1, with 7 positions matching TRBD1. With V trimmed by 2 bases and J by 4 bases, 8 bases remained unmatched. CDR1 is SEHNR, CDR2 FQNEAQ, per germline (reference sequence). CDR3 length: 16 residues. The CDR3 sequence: CASSLIGGTAYNEQFF. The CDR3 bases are TGTGCCAGCAGCTTAATTGGTGGGACAGCATACAATGAGCAGTTCTTC.

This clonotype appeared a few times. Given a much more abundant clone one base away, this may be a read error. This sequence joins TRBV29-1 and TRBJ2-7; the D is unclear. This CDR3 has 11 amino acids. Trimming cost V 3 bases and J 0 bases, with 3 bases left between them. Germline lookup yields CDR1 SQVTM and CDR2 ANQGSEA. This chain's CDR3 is CSVEISYEQYF. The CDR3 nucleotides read TGCAGCGTTGAGATCTCCTACGAGCAGTACTTC.

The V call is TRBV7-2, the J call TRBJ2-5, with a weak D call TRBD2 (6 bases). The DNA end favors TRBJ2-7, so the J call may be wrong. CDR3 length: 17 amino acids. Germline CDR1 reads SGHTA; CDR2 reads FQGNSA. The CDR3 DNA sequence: TGTGCCAGCAGCTTAGGGTTGTTGGCGGGGCCGATTTACGAGCAGTACTTC. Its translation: CASSLGLLAGPIYEQYF.

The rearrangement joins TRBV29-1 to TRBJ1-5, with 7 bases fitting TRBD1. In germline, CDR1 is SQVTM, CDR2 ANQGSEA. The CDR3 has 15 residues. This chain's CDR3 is CRYEHDRECNQPQHF. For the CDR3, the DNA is TGCAGGTACGAACATGACAGGGAGTGCAATCAGCCCCAGCATTTT.

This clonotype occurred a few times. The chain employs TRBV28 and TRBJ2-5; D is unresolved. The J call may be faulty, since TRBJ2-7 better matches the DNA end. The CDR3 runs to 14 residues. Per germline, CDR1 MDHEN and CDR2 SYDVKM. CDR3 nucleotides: TGTGCCAGCAGTTTTAGACGGAACTCCTACGAGCAGTACTTC. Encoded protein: CASSFRRNSYEQYF.

Here the CDR3 DNA reads TGCAGTGCTCACGGGACTCCCAGCTCCTACGAGCAGTACTTC. Amino acid sequence: CSAHGTPSSYEQYF. V and J are TRBV20-1 and TRBJ2-7; maybe TRBD2 (6 bases). Germline V gene sequence: CDR1 DFQATT, CDR2 SNEGSKA (reference sequence). The V end lost 5 bases, the J end lost 0 bases, and 14 bases lay between the germline ends. The CDR3 extends over 14 amino acids.

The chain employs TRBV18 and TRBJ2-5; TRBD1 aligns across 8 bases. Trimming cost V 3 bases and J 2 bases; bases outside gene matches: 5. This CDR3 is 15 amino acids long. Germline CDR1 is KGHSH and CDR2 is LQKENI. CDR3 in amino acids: CASSPNRGSQETQYF. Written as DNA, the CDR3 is TGTGCCAGCTCACCTAACAGGGGGAGTCAAGAGACCCAGTACTTC.

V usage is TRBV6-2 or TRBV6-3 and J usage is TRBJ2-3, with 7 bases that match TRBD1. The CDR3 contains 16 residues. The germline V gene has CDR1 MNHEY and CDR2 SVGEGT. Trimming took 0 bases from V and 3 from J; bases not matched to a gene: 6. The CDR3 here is CASSYSRDRRTDTQYF. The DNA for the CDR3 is TGTGCCAGCAGTTACTCGAGGGACAGACGGACAGATACGCAGTATTTT.